This T cell receptor (beta chain) comes out of a study of memory CD4+ T cells and cytomegalovirus serostatus. CDR1 and CDR2 from the germline V gene are MDHEN and SYDVKM. The CDR3 is 15 amino acids. Trimming stripped 3 bases from V and 6 bases from J, with 15 bases between. Clones were sequenced by immunoSEQ multiplex PCR, and TCRdb holds only the in-frame ones, with some missing. The sample lists tens of thousands of clones; roughly 78% were seen once. Single viable CD3+CD4+CD8-CD45RO+ cells were sorted as the memory CD4+ T cells. The sequenced sample was memory CD4+ T cells from blood. This chain joins TRBV28 and TRBJ1-5; a possible D gene is TRBD1 (5 bases). This clonotype originated in an adult in good health and CMV-seronegative. The CDR3 loop reads CASSFLGRVGQPQHF. For the CDR3, the DNA is TGTGCCAGCAGTTTTCTCGGCAGGGTAGGTCAGCCCCAGCATTTT.